This T cell receptor (beta chain) was recovered during a study of long-term antiretroviral therapy in people with HIV. Whole-study context: Sampling started about a decade before the 2015 immediate-ART recommendation.

Participants who had HIV were, without exception, treated in the United States. The authors ran the immunoSEQ assay, v3.0, at survey level. TCRdb's copy holds only in-frame clones and misses some; the assay was immunoSEQ multiplex PCR. The sample includes more than 15,000 clones, roughly four fifths of them seen just once. This clone has only a few counts. Sequencing was performed on unsorted PBMCs, taken 0.3 years after starting antiretroviral therapy. This TCR derives from a young man with HIV.

CDR3 loop: CASSEETGWNSNQPQHF. The DNA for the CDR3 is TGTGCCAGCAGTGAAGAGACAGGATGGAATAGCAATCAGCCCCAGCATTTT. V gene TRBV2 combines with J gene TRBJ1-5, with D perhaps TRBD1 (6 bases). Trimming left V 1 base short and J 0 bases short, with 13 bases between. Germline values: CDR1 SNHLY, CDR2 FYNNEI. The CDR3 is 17 residues long.